Given below is one T cell receptor beta chain in context. As yet, its antigen is unknown. Analysis merged second doses at about 4 or about 12 weeks. This record comes from a study of T cell responses to AZD1222 COVID-19 vaccine. Study-wide points: Nearly half of unique spike-specific TCRs reportedly avoided B.1.351 and B.1.1.7 mutated regions. Females outnumbered males among donors, who were mostly white British; clonal diversity was possibly underestimated. Spike-specific TCR breadth and depth both grew after two AZD1222 doses.

Using immunoSEQ multiplex PCR, the repertoire was profiled, and TCRdb retains in-frame clones only, with some absent. The sample includes roughly 150,000 clones, about 87% of them seen just once. The CDR3 is made up of 15 amino acids. With V trimmed by 3 bases and J by 3 bases, 5 bases remained unmatched. Germline loops: CDR1 SGDLS, CDR2 YYNGEE. The sequencing here drew on peripheral blood, taken 28 days after the second AZD1222 dose. The receptor was isolated from an adult who received the AZD1222 COVID-19 vaccine. The V gene is TRBV9, the J gene TRBJ2-7; 11 nucleotides match TRBD2. The CDR3 nucleotides are TGTGCCAGCAGCGGAGAAGGGACTAGCGGCTACGAGCAGTACTTC. Amino acid sequence: CASSGEGTSGYEQYF.